The 23 T cell receptor beta chains presented below share a single source sample, sequenced in a study of T cells in Graves' hyperthyroidism and ophthalmopathy (dated by TCRdb to the late 2010s). Library method: multiplex PCR. TCRdb lists the instrument as Illumina HiSeq 2000. The TCR beta CDR3 regions were amplified from RNA transcripts. The first round of RT-PCR for the TCR CDR3 was performed with the HTBI primer set and the Qiagen OneStep RT-PCR kit. The public reads were reanalyzed by TCRdb: fastp trimming at Q25, MiXCR alignment, in-frame beta chains only. Here each entry gathers all rows of one CDR3 protein and keeps the most common genes and DNA. Across this sample there are around 340,000 distinct CDR3 sequences, with roughly 21% seen only once. The top ten clones comprise 50% to 65% of the sample. Sequencing was done on a sample of blood. Receptors originate from a woman aged 45-65 years with Graves' hyperthyroidism.

This clonotype was observed many times. This chain joins TRBV3-1 and TRBJ2-5; a weak D match, TRBD2 (6 bases). Germline V gene data show CDR1 as LGHDT and CDR2 as YNNKEL (reference sequence). The CDR3 runs 15 residues. Deletions cut 2 bases from V and 5 bases from J, with 15 bases between. The CDR3, as DNA: TGTGCCAGCAGCCAAAGACTAGTCAATAGGGAGACCCAGTACTTC. Residues: CASSQRLVNRETQYF.

This clonotype was seen only a few times. The chain has TRBV7-6 and TRBJ2-1, with 14 bases aligning to TRBD2. J gave up 5 bases and V 5 bases, and 11 bases lay outside the gene matches. The length of the CDR3 is 18 residues. From germline, CDR1 is SGHVS and CDR2 FNYEAQ. DNA of the CDR3: TGTGCCAGCAGCCCCGGGACTAGCGGGAGTAGAGTGAACAATGAGCAGTTCTTC. Translation gives CASSPGTSGSRVNNEQFF.

This clonotype was found many times. The gene calls are TRBV11-2 and TRBJ2-7; TRBD2 agrees at 7 bases. Germline V gives CDR1 SGHAT, CDR2 FQNNGV. Losses at the gene ends were 3 bases for V and 4 bases for J; bases not matched to a gene: 6. There are 14 residues in the CDR3. The CDR3 DNA reads TGTGCCAGCAGCTTTAGCGGGCCTCCGTACGAGCAGTACTTC. Translated, it gives CASSFSGPPYEQYF.

In this sample, this clonotype turned up a few times. This chain joins TRBV20-1 and TRBJ1-5; weak D call: TRBD1 (6 bases). The germline V gene has CDR1 DFQATT and CDR2 SNEGSKA (reference sequence). This CDR3 comprises 14 residues. V dropped 4 bases and J dropped 3 bases, with 13 bases sitting between them. CDR3 nucleotide sequence: TGCAGTGCTAATATGGACAGAAACAATCAGCCCCAGCATTTT. Translation: CSANMDRNNQPQHF.

This clonotype occurred many times. The chain links TRBV7-6 to TRBJ2-7; 8 nucleotides line up with TRBD1. J lost 6 bases, V lost 5 bases, and 9 bases had no gene match. Germline loops: CDR1 SGHVS, CDR2 FNYEAQ. CDR3 length: 14 residues. The CDR3 nucleotides are TGTGCCAGCAGCCAAGGACAGGGACTCAGCGAGCAGTACTTC. Its protein product is CASSQGQGLSEQYF.

This clonotype was observed once. V gene TRBV10-3 combines with J gene TRBJ1-1; TRBD1 aligns across 8 bases. The CDR3 extends over 14 amino acids. Trimming removed 5 bases from V and 1 base from J; junction bases left unmatched: 3. Germline V gene sequence: CDR1 ENHRY, CDR2 SYGVKD. CDR3 coding DNA: TGTGCCATCAGTAACGGACAGGGGAACACTGAAGCTTTCTTT. Encoded protein: CAISNGQGNTEAFF.

The rearrangement uses TRBV12-3 or TRBV12-4 and TRBJ2-1, with D possibly TRBD2 on 6 matching bases. V gave up 11 bases and J gave up 4 bases, with 15 bases separating them. The CDR3 length is 13 residues. The CDR3 nucleotides are TGTGCCTCTCGCGGGGAGATTTACAATGAGCAGTTCTTC. Protein sequence: CASRGEIYNEQFF.

The V call is TRBV10-3, the J call TRBJ2-3; D uncertain. The CDR3 loop spans 12 amino acids. Trimming left V 4 bases short and J 4 bases short, with 6 bases between. In germline, CDR1 is ENHRY, CDR2 SYGVKD. The CDR3 sequence is CAISGLADTQYF. Written as DNA, the CDR3 is TGTGCCATCAGTGGGCTAGCAGATACGCAGTATTTT.

This clonotype occurred many times. The rearrangement joins TRBV15 to TRBJ1-1; D gene uncertain. V was trimmed by 0 bases and J by 4 bases, leaving 6 bases between them. The CDR3 consists of 13 residues. Germline V CDR1 and CDR2: LNHNV, YYDKDF (reference sequence). The CDR3 DNA is TGTGCCACCAGCAGAGATCTTATCACTGAAGCTTTCTTT. Protein sequence: CATSRDLITEAFF.

V usage is TRBV28 and J usage is TRBJ1-5; D is ambiguous. Looked up from germline, CDR1 is MDHEN and CDR2 is SYDVKM. The CDR3 runs to 17 residues. The V end lost 5 bases, the J end lost 6 bases, and 23 bases lay between the germline ends. The CDR3 DNA follows: TGTGCCAGCAGTCACCATCGGATTGGAACCGCAGGTCAGCCCCAGCATTTT. This sequence encodes CASSHHRIGTAGQPQHF.

This clonotype occurred many times. The gene calls are TRBV3-1 and TRBJ2-2; 8 nucleotides align to TRBD1. Germline CDR1 LGHDT, CDR2 YNNKEL (reference sequence). J lost 4 bases, V lost 0 bases, and 1 base had no gene match. This CDR3 has 15 amino acids. CDR3 sequence (DNA): TGTGCCAGCAGCCAAGATACAGGGGGCACCGGGGAGCTGTTTTTT. This sequence encodes CASSQDTGGTGELFF.

The V gene is TRBV2, the J gene TRBJ2-7; D unresolved. Germline CDR1 reads SNHLY; CDR2 reads FYNNEI. The CDR3 runs 13 residues. V was cut by 2 bases and J by 4 bases, with 9 bases left in between. The CDR3 region is CASSESLIYEQYF. Written as DNA, the CDR3 is TGTGCCAGCAGTGAATCACTAATATACGAGCAGTACTTC.

This clonotype was seen a handful of times. The V gene is TRBV25-1, the J gene TRBJ1-1; D is ambiguous. V lost 5 bases and J lost 8, with 12 bases in between. Germline assignment: CDR1 MGHDK and CDR2 SYGVNS. The CDR3 contains 12 residues. The CDR3: CASSTPTGEAFF. DNA of the CDR3: TGTGCCAGCAGTACCCCGACCGGCGAAGCTTTCTTT. Combining the CDR3 with reference TRBV25-1 and TRBJ1-1 gives the whole variable domain EADIYQTPRYLVIGTGKKITLECSQTMGHDKMYWYQQDPGMELHLIHYSYGVNSTEKGDLSSESTVSRIRTEHFPLTLESARPSHTSQYLCASSTPTGEAFFGQGTRLTVV.

The chain links TRBV2 to TRBJ1-3; the D gene is possibly TRBD1 (5 bases). The CDR3 covers 15 residues. Trimming shortened V by 2 bases and J by 6 bases, and 14 bases separated the two germline ends. Germline V gene lookup returns CDR1 SNHLY and CDR2 FYNNEI. The CDR3 DNA reads as TGTGCCAGCAGTGAAAATAGAGGGGCCGCAAACACCATATATTTT. Protein product: CASSENRGAANTIYF.

This clonotype was observed at least ten times. The chain employs TRBV9 and TRBJ1-1; D possibly corresponds to TRBD1 (5 bases). Germline CDR1 is SGDLS and CDR2 is YYNGEE. The CDR3 has 13 residues. Trimming took off 0 bases at V and 3 bases at J, with 6 bases between the two ends. CDR3 sequence (DNA): TGTGCCAGCAGCGTAGGGGGGGACACTGAAGCTTTCTTT. Its translation: CASSVGGDTEAFF. The whole variable domain, filled in from reference TRBV9 and TRBJ1-1, reads DSGVTQTPKHLITATGQRVTLRCSPRSGDLSVYWYQQSLDQGLQFLIQYYNGEERAKGNILERFSAQQFPDLHSELNLSSLELGDSALYFCASSVGGDTEAFFGQGTRLTVV.

The chain uses TRBV4-1 and TRBJ2-1, with D perhaps given as TRBD1 or TRBD2 (7 bases each). The CDR3 runs 14 residues. In germline, CDR1 is MGHRA, CDR2 YSYEKL. V was clipped by 7 bases and J by 7 bases, with 17 bases between them. The CDR3 coding sequence is TGCGCCAGCACAGGGGGAGGGCCTGGGAATGAGCAGTTCTTC. Protein: CASTGGGPGNEQFF.

At least ten counts were recorded for this clonotype. The J gene is TRBJ2-1, the V gene TRBV4-1; 10 bases agree with TRBD2. The CDR3 is 16 amino acids. CDR1 and CDR2 (germline): MGHRA, YSYEKL. The V and J ends lost 8 bases and 1 base, in that order; junction bases with no gene match: 8. DNA for the CDR3: TGCGCCAGCTTGGGGGTAGCGGGGGGTTCCTACAATGAGCAGTTCTTC. This translates into CASLGVAGGSYNEQFF.

This clonotype was picked up a small number of times. The chain joins TRBV20-1 to TRBJ2-3; 9 positions match TRBD1. Germline CDR1 DFQATT, CDR2 SNEGSKA (reference sequence). This CDR3 is 15 amino acids long. After removal of 2 bases from V and 3 bases from J, the junction contained 6 bases not matched to a gene. The CDR3 bases are TGCAGTGCTAGAACCGGGACAGGGCAGACAGATACGCAGTATTTT. This codes for CSARTGTGQTDTQYF.

This clonotype was observed many times. CDR3 residues: CASTRIYEQYF. The CDR3, as DNA: TGTGCCAGCACGCGAATCTACGAGCAGTACTTC. The chain recombines TRBV28 with TRBJ2-7; D is uncertain. The CDR3 consists of 11 residues. The V and J ends lost 7 bases and 3 bases respectively, with 7 bases between them. Germline CDR1 MDHEN, CDR2 SYDVKM.

This clonotype has at least ten counts. The genes are TRBV20-1 and TRBJ2-5; TRBD2 agrees at 9 bases. In germline, CDR1 is DFQATT, CDR2 SNEGSKA (reference sequence). After removal of 5 bases from V and 7 bases from J, the junction contained 14 bases not matched to a gene. The CDR3 covers 15 residues. CDR3 loop: CSAPAARGGRGTQYF. CDR3 DNA sequence: TGCAGTGCTCCCGCGGCGCGGGGGGGTAGAGGGACCCAGTACTTC.

This clonotype has a handful of counts. This chain links TRBV27 with TRBJ1-2; 8 bases align to TRBD1. The germline gives CDR1 MNHEY, CDR2 SMNVEV (reference sequence). J gave up 4 bases and V 3 bases, and 4 bases lay outside the gene matches. The CDR3 has 14 amino acids. Here the CDR3 DNA reads TGTGCCAGCAGTTTCCGGACAGGGTCCTATGGCTACACCTTC. Its protein is CASSFRTGSYGYTF.

The sample holds many counts of this clonotype. This chain joins TRBV28 and TRBJ2-5; either TRBD1 or TRBD2 may supply D (6 bases each). Germline V lookup: CDR1 MDHEN, CDR2 SYDVKM. The CDR3 extends over 17 amino acids. V lost 6 bases, J lost 0 bases, and 20 bases lay in between. CDR3 nucleotides: TGTGCCAGCAGCTCCTCGGGGGCCAGCTGGTACCAAGAGACCCAGTACTTC. Its protein product is CASSSSGASWYQETQYF.

The chain carries TRBV5-1 and TRBJ2-5, with no clear D. This CDR3 contains 13 residues. The V end lost 0 bases, the J end lost 6 bases, and 9 bases lay between the germline ends. From germline, CDR1 is SGHRS and CDR2 YFSETQ. CDR3 DNA sequence: TGCGCCAGCAGCTTGGTCGCGCGGCAGACCCAGTACTTC. Protein: CASSLVARQTQYF. The full variable domain, in which reference TRBV5-1 and TRBJ2-5 provide the parts outside the CDR3, is KAGVTQTPRYLIKTRGQQVTLSCSPISGHRSVSWYQQTPGQGLQFLFEYFSETQRNKGNFPGRFSGRQFSNSRSEMNVSTLELGDSALYLCASSLVARQTQYFGPGTRLLVL.